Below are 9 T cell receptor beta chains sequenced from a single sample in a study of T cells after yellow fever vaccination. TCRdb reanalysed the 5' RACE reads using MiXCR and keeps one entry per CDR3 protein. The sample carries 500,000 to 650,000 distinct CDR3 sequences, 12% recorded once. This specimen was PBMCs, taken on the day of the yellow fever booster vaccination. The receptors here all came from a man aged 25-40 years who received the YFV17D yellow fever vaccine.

The CDR3 sequence: CASRLGTGGLGGYTF. The CDR3 nucleotides read TGTGCCAGCAGACTCGGGACAGGTGGTCTAGGTGGCTACACCTTC. The V gene is TRBV28, the J gene TRBJ1-2; 8 bases agree with TRBD1. The CDR3 loop spans 15 amino acids. Germline-derived CDR1 and CDR2 are MDHEN and SYDVKM. V dropped 6 bases and J dropped 7; count of bases not matched to a gene: 13.

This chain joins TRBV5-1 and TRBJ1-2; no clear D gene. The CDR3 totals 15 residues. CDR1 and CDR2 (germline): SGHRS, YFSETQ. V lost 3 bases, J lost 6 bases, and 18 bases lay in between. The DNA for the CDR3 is TGCGCCAGCAGCTCGACGGGCAGGAGTCTGGATGGCTACACCTTC. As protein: CASSSTGRSLDGYTF.

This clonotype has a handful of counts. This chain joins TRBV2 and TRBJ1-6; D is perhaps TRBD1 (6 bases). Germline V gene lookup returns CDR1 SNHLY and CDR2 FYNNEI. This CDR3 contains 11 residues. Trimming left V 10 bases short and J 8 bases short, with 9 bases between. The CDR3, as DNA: TGTGCCACCTCAGGGGATTCACCCCTCCACTTT. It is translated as CATSGDSPLHF.

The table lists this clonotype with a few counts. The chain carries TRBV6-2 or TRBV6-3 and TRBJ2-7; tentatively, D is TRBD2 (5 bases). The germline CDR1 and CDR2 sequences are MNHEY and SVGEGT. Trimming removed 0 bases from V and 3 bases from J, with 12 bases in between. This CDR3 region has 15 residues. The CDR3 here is CASSYSIEGHYEQYF. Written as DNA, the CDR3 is TGTGCCAGCAGTTACTCGATAGAGGGCCACTACGAGCAGTACTTC.

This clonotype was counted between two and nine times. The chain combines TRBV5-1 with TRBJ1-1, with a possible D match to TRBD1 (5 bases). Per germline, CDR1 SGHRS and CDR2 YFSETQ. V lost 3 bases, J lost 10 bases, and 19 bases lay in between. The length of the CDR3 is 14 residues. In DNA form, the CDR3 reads TGCGCCAGCAGCTCGACCGGGACGACCTGGTTAGCTTTCTTT. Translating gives CASSSTGTTWLAFF. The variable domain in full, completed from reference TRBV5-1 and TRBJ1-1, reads KAGVTQTPRYLIKTRGQQVTLSCSPISGHRSVSWYQQTPGQGLQFLFEYFSETQRNKGNFPGRFSGRQFSNSRSEMNVSTLELGDSALYLCASSSTGTTWLAFFGQGTRLTVV.

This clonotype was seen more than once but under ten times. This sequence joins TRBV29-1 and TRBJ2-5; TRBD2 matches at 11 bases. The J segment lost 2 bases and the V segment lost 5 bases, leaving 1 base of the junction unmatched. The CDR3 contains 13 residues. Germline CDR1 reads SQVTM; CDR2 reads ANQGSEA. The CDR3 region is CSVRTSGQETQYF. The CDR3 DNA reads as TGCAGCGTTAGGACTAGCGGGCAAGAGACCCAGTACTTC.

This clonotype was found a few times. DNA for the CDR3: TGTGCCAGTAGCAGCACCAATCACGGAACCACCGGGGAGCTGTTTTTT. Its translation is CASSSTNHGTTGELFF. The chain carries TRBV19 and TRBJ2-2; D is undetermined. Between the trimmed V and J ends, which lost 6 bases and 4 bases, there was a span of 18 bases. Germline V gives CDR1 LNHDA, CDR2 SQIVND (reference sequence). This CDR3 has 16 amino acids. Full variable domain (missing parts from reference TRBV19 and TRBJ2-2): DGGITQSPKYLFRKEGQNVTLSCEQNLNHDAMYWYRQDPGQGLRLIYYSQIVNDFQKGDIAEGYSVSREKKESFPLTVTSAQKNPTAFYLCASSSTNHGTTGELFFGEGSRLTVL.

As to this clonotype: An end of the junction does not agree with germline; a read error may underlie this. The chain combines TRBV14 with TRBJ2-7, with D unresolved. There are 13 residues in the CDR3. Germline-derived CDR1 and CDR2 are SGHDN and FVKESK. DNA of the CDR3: TGTGCCAGCAGCCAAGGGTTTTCCTACGAGCAGTGCTTC. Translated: CASSQGFSYEQCF.

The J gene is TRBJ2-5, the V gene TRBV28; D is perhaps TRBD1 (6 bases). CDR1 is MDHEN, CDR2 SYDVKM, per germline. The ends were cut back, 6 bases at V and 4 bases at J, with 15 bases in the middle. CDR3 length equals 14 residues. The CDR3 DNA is TGTGCCAGCAGCCCTGCAGGGGCTGGAGAGACCCAGTACTTC. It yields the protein CASSPAGAGETQYF.